The rows below give T cell receptor beta chains drawn from one sample of a study of tumor-infiltrating lymphocytes in primary liver carcinoma. From the multiplex PCR reads, TCRdb called clonotypes with MiXCR, one entry per CDR3 protein. The sample yields approximately 340,000 distinct CDR3 sequences, less than 65% seen once. Sequencing used peripheral blood. These receptor sequences come from a man aged 40-49 years with primary liver carcinoma and hepatitis B virus infection. The CDR3 runs from the conserved cysteine through the conserved F or W. D genes are given only for firm matches. Size tells how often a clone was seen (once, few, many) or the class of an expanded clone, and some rows leave it out.

CDR3: CAARSGANVLTF
DNA: TGTGCCGCTCGCTCTGGGGCCAACGTCCTGACTTTC
V: TRBV6-5
size: many
D: -
J: TRBJ2-6

CDR3: CGVLRQVRTDTQYF
DNA: TGCGGAGTTCTCAGGCAGGTTCGCACAGATACGCAGTATTTT
V: TRBV29-1
size: -
D: -
J: TRBJ2-3

CDR3: CASSLASDHYNEQFF
DNA: TGTGCCAGCAGTTTAGCTAGCGATCACTACAATGAGCAGTTCTTC
V: TRBV12-3/TRBV12-4
size: -
D: -
J: TRBJ2-1

CDR3: CASSQALNSYNEQFF
DNA: TGCGCCAGCAGCCAAGCTCTAAACTCCTACAATGAGCAGTTCTTC
V: TRBV4-3
size: many
D: -
J: TRBJ2-1

CDR3: CASSLSQEFSETQYF
DNA: TGTGCCAGCAGCCTCTCCCAGGAGTTTTCGGAGACCCAATACTTC
V: TRBV11-2
size: -
D: -
J: TRBJ2-5

CDR3: CASSLRSCYSYEQYF
DNA: TGTGCTAGCAGCCTTCGGTCGTGTTACTCCTACGAGCAGTACTTC
V: TRBV11-2
size: few
D: -
J: TRBJ2-7

CDR3: CASSYSSRGNSPLHF
DNA: TGTGCCAGCAGTTACTCGTCCAGGGGCAATTCACCCCTCCACTTT
V: TRBV6-5
size: many
D: -
J: TRBJ1-6

CDR3: CASSLINEQYF
DNA: TGTGCCAGCAGCTTAATAAACGAGCAGTACTTC
V: TRBV5-8
size: -
D: -
J: TRBJ2-7

CDR3: CSVEGYWPGLPSETQYF
DNA: TGCAGCGTTGAAGGTTATTGGCCTGGCCTCCCCTCCGAGACCCAGTACTTC
V: TRBV29-1
size: -
D: -
J: TRBJ2-5

CDR3: CASSLVGSGHTF
DNA: TGTGCCAGCAGCTTGGTCGGGTCTGGCCACACATTC
V: TRBV5-5
size: -
D: -
J: TRBJ1-2

CDR3: CASSESIGGNNEQFF
DNA: TGCGCCAGCAGTGAGTCGATAGGAGGTAACAATGAGCAGTTCTTC
V: TRBV10-1
size: -
D: -
J: TRBJ2-1

CDR3: CASSVEPSSNEQFF
DNA: TGTGCCAGCAGCGTAGAGCCCAGCAGCAATGAGCAGTTCTTC
V: TRBV13
size: -
D: -
J: TRBJ2-1

CDR3: CASSDGTGYYEQYF
DNA: TGTGCCAGCAGTGACGGGACAGGGTACTACGAGCAGTACTTC
V: TRBV25-1
size: few
D: TRBD1
J: TRBJ2-7

CDR3: CASRETSWTKNEQYF
DNA: TGTGCCAGCAGAGAGACTTCCTGGACAAAAAACGAGCAGTACTTC
V: TRBV5-1
size: -
D: -
J: TRBJ2-7

CDR3: CASSAETGTLSYNEQFF
DNA: TGTGCCAGCTCGGCGGAAACCGGGACTCTCTCCTACAATGAGCAGTTCTTC
V: TRBV18
size: -
D: -
J: TRBJ2-1

CDR3: CTSHGRRDEQFF
DNA: TGTACCAGCCACGGCAGGAGGGATGAGCAGTTCTTC
V: TRBV11-2
size: -
D: -
J: TRBJ2-1

CDR3: CANSLLLAGVGNERFF
DNA: TGTGCCAACAGCCTATTACTAGCGGGAGTGGGAAATGAGCGGTTCTTC
V: TRBV11-2
size: once
D: TRBD2
J: TRBJ2-1

CDR3: CASSPYVMNTEAFF
DNA: TGTGCCAGCAGTCCCTACGTCATGAACACTGAAGCTTTCTTT
V: TRBV28
size: -
D: -
J: TRBJ1-1

CDR3: CASSRQNLKTEAFF
DNA: TGTGCCAGCAGCCGACAGAATCTGAAAACTGAAGCTTTCTTT
V: TRBV6-6
size: -
D: -
J: TRBJ1-1

CDR3: CASLTGTTNYGYTF
DNA: TGTGCCAGCCTGACGGGGACTACTAACTATGGCTACACCTTC
V: TRBV28
size: -
D: -
J: TRBJ1-2

CDR3: CASSLSAATNYGDAF
DNA: TGTGCCAGCAGCTTATCGGCAGCGACTAACTATGGCGACGCCTTC
V: TRBV11-1
size: -
D: -
J: TRBJ1-2

CDR3: CVSSLVLEETQYF
DNA: TGTGTTAGCAGCTTAGTTCTGGAAGAGACCCAGTACTTC
V: TRBV11-2
size: -
D: -
J: TRBJ2-5

CDR3: CASSPPGTGRGYTF
DNA: TGTGCCAGCAGTCCCCCGGGGACCGGCCGTGGCTACACCTTC
V: TRBV28
size: few
D: -
J: TRBJ1-2

CDR3: CASSQVGSDTQYF
DNA: TGTGCCAGCAGCCAAGTTGGGTCAGATACGCAGTATTTT
V: TRBV4-2
size: -
D: -
J: TRBJ2-3

CDR3: CASSLYLDTQYF
DNA: TGTGCCAGCAGCTTATATTTAGATACGCAGTATTTT
V: TRBV11-2
size: many
D: -
J: TRBJ2-3

CDR3: CAANRFANTGELFF
DNA: TGCGCCGCCAATCGGTTTGCGAACACCGGGGAGCTGTTTTTT
V: TRBV5-1
size: once
D: -
J: TRBJ2-2

CDR3: CASSPGIRETQYF
DNA: TGTGCCAGCAGCCCAGGGATCCGGGAGACCCAGTACTTC
V: TRBV11-1
size: many
D: -
J: TRBJ2-5

CDR3: CASSQTYNEQFF
DNA: TGTGCCAGCAGCCAAACATACAATGAGCAGTTCTTC
V: TRBV28
size: few
D: -
J: TRBJ2-1

CDR3: CAWSVYGQGVNTEAFF
DNA: TGTGCCTGGAGTGTATATGGGCAGGGAGTTAACACTGAAGCTTTCTTT
V: TRBV30
size: -
D: -
J: TRBJ1-1

CDR3: CASNSDRDYGYTF
DNA: TGTGCCAGCAATTCCGACAGGGACTATGGCTACACCTTC
V: TRBV12-3/TRBV12-4
size: -
D: TRBD1
J: TRBJ1-2

CDR3: CARSLQGWNQPQHF
DNA: TGTGCCAGAAGTTTACAGGGTTGGAATCAGCCCCAGCATTTT
V: TRBV6-2/TRBV6-3
size: -
D: -
J: TRBJ1-5

CDR3: CASSQSGGLETQCF
DNA: TGTGCCAGCAGCCAGAGCGGGGGCCTAGAGACCCAGTGTTTC
V: TRBV11-2
size: -
D: TRBD2
J: TRBJ2-5

CDR3: CASSLETSGHNEQFF
DNA: TGTGCCAGCAGCTTAGAAACTAGCGGGCACAATGAGCAGTTCTTC
V: TRBV11-1
size: many
D: TRBD2
J: TRBJ2-1

CDR3: CASSVFARGTNTGELFF
DNA: TGTGCCAGCAGCGTATTTGCTAGGGGGACGAACACCGGGGAGCTGTTTTTT
V: TRBV9
size: -
D: -
J: TRBJ2-2

CDR3: CASSHRQTYNEQFF
DNA: TGCGCCAGCAGCCATCGGCAGACCTACAATGAGCAGTTCTTC
V: TRBV4-1
size: many
D: -
J: TRBJ2-1

CDR3: CASSSGTSGSHGEFF
DNA: TGTGCCAGCAGCTCCGGGACTAGCGGGTCCCATGGGGAGTTCTTC
V: TRBV5-5
size: many
D: TRBD2
J: TRBJ2-1